This T cell receptor (beta chain) was identified in a study of blood T cell repertoires in COVID-19 (dated by TCRdb to between 2020 and 2021). Concerning the study at large: The collaborator samples originated in the United States, Italy and Spain and spanned the acute and convalescent phases of COVID-19. The material from the prospective study consisted of cDNA or gDNA derived from T cells, B-cell-depleted T cells, or PBMCs. The dataset comprised deeply sampled blood TCRbeta repertoires from subjects exposed to, actively infected with, or recovered from COVID-19. A freely available public database, intended as a resource for researchers studying the immune response to SARS-CoV-2, is where the repertoires were released. Samples came from the ongoing ImmuneRACE study (first 160 participants) plus 1,254 subjects from 6 global collaborators. A de-identified subject ID, COVID-19 status, age in years and sex were almost always included in the sample metadata. Where available, HLA class I and class II types were obtained from metadata supplied by the sample provider rather than from assay-based typing. The study at large found these results: How much clinical and demographic metadata was included differed by source and by participant, and the metadata was provided uncurated.

The collaborating institutions used their own protocols to collect whole blood in K2EDTA tubes. For TCRbeta analysis, collaborators shipped samples as frozen whole blood, isolated PBMCs, or DNA extracted from either of those sample types. A word on this clone: Its antigen is still unknown. Base qualities are missing; no much larger clone stands one base away.

TCRbeta CDR3 regions were amplified from genomic DNA by means of the immunoSEQ Assay, a bias-controlled multiplex PCR. The original methods were these. Nucleated cell counts per sample were estimated from amplification of reference gene primers within the assay. To quantify the absolute abundance of each unique TCRbeta CDR3 rearrangement, sequence reads were collapsed and filtered. Productive Simpson clonality was computed per sample as the square root of Simpson's diversity index over productive rearrangements. What TCRdb holds here is the immuneACCESS table cut down to in-frame rearrangements. Part of the clones is not present; checked against another copy, under half of the missing clones reflect an unresolved V gene, and the others are unexplained. D and trimming were read from the DNA, whereas the V and J calls and clone size are those reported in that table. The sample has 110,000 or so clones on record, 75% to 90% of them singletons. The ten largest make up around 30% of the sample.

The germline V gene (reference sequence) sets CDR1 to GTSNPN and CDR2 to SVGIG. From cysteine to phenylalanine, the CDR3 is 15 amino acids long. The CDR3 DNA has 45 bases and is translated from base 1. The V end gives up 4 bases and the J end 3 bases, leaving 5 bases in the junction not matched to a gene. The V and J genes are TRBV30 and TRBJ2-3, with 12 bases matching TRBD1. This clonotype was obtained from a man between 65 and 85 years old with active or convalescent COVID-19. The specimen sequenced was peripheral blood. In nucleotides, the sequence is TGTGCCTGGACGGGGGACAGGGGGCTAACAGATACGCAGTATTTT. Protein translation: CAWTGDRGLTDTQYF.